Below, one T cell receptor (beta chain) is given with its context. The data stem from a study of control samples from healthy donors and cancer patients. The germline V gene has CDR1 KGHDR and CDR2 SFDVKD. V lost 2 bases to trimming and J lost 5 bases, with 6 bases between them. CDR3 length equals 12 residues. The repertoire was sequenced with immunoSEQ multiplex PCR; TCRdb's copy has only in-frame clones and lacks some. The repertoire holds about 150,000 clones, with approximately 94% as singletons. The source is a man aged 40-49 years in good health. What was sequenced was blood. V gene TRBV24-1 combines with J gene TRBJ2-7; D gene unclear. The CDR3 here is CATSDSLDEQYF. As DNA, the CDR3 is TGTGCCACCAGTGATTCGTTGGACGAGCAGTACTTC.